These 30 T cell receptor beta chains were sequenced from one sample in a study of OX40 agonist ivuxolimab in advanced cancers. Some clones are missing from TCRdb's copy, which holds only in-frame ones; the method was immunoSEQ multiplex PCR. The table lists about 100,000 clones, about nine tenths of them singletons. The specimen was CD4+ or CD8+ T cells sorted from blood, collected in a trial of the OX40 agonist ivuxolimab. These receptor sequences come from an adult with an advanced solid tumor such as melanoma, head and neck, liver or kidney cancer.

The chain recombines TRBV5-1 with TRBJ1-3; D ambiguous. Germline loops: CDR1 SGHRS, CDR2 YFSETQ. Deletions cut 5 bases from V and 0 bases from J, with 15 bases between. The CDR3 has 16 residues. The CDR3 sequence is CASRGGPDSSGNTIYF. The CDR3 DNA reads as TGCGCCAGCAGAGGCGGCCCTGATAGCTCTGGAAACACCATATATTTT.

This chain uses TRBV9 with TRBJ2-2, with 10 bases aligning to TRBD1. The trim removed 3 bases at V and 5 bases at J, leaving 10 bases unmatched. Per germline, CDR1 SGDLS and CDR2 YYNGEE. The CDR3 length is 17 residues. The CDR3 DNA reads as TGTGCCAGCAGCGCGTTGGACAGGGGGTATCCGACCGGGGAGCTGTTTTTT. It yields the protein CASSALDRGYPTGELFF.

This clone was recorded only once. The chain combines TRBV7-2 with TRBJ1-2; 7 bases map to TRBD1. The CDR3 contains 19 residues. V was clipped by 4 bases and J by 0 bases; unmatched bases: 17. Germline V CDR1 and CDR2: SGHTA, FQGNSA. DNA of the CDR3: TGTGCCAGCAGCTCGCCACCTACTTGGACAGGTCCAACTAACTATGGCTACACCTTC. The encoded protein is CASSSPPTWTGPTNYGYTF.

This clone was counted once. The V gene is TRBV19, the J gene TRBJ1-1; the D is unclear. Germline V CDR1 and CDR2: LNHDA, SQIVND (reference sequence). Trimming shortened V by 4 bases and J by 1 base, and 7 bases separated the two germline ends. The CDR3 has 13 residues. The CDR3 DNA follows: TGTGCCAGTAGTACAATTCCGAACACTGAAGCTTTCTTT. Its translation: CASSTIPNTEAFF.

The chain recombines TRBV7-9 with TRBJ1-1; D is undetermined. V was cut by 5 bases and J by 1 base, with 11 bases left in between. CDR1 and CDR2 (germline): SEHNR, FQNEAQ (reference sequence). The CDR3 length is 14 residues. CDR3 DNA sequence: TGTGCCAGCAGCCCCGGGCAGGCGAACACTGAAGCTTTCTTT. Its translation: CASSPGQANTEAFF. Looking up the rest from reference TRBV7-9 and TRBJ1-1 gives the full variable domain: DTGVSQNPRHKITKRGQNVTFRCDPISEHNRLYWYRQTLGQGPEFLTYFQNEAQLEKSRLLSDRFSAERPKGSFSTLEIQRTEQGDSAMYLCASSPGQANTEAFFGQGTRLTVV.

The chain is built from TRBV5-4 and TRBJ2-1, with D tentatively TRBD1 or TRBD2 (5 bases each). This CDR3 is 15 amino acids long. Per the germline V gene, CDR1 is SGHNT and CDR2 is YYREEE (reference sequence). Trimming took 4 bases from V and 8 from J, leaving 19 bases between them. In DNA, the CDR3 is TGTGCCAGCAGCCTCCCGGGACCTGGGAGCCATGAGCAGTTCTTC. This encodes CASSLPGPGSHEQFF.

The CDR3 loop reads CATSRGVVYEQYF. DNA of the CDR3: TGTGCCACCAGCAGAGGGGTTGTTTACGAGCAGTACTTC. This chain connects TRBV15 to TRBJ2-7; no firm D call. Germline V lookup: CDR1 LNHNV, CDR2 YYDKDF (reference sequence). The CDR3 has 13 amino acids. Trimming left V 1 base short and J 4 bases short, with 8 bases between.

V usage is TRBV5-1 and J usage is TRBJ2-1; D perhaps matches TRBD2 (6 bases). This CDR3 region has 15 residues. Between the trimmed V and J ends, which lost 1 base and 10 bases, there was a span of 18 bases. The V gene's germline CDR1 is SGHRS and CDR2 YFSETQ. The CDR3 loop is CASSLTGTPDGEQFF. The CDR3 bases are TGCGCCAGCAGCTTGACGGGGACTCCTGACGGGGAGCAGTTCTTC.

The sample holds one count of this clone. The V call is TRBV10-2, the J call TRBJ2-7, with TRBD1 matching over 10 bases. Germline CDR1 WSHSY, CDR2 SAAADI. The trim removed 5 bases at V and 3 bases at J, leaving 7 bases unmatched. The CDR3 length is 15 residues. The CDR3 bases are TGCGCCAGCAGTCTGACAGGGGGCGCGCACTACGAGCAGTACTTC. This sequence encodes CASSLTGGAHYEQYF.

CDR3 sequence: CASSLGGRAGELFF. CDR3 nucleotides: TGTGCCAGCAGCTTAGGGGGCAGGGCCGGGGAGCTGTTTTTT. The chain joins TRBV11-2 to TRBJ2-2, with a weak D call TRBD1 (5 bases). The V gene lost 1 base and the J gene lost 6 bases, with 9 bases spanning the gap. Germline CDR1 and CDR2: SGHAT and FQNNGV. The CDR3 spans 14 residues.

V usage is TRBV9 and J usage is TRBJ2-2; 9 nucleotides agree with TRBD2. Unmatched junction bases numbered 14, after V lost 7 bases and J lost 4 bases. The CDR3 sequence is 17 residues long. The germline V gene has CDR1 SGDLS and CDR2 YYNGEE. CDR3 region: CASGVAGVPLSTGELFF. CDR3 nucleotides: TGTGCCAGCGGGGTAGCGGGGGTCCCACTATCCACCGGGGAGCTGTTTTTT.

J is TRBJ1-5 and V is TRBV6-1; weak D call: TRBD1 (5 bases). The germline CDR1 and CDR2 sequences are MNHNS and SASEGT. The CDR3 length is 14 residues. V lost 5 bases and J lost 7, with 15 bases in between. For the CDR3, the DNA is TGTGCCAGCAGTCAGGACAAAGGGCGACAGCCCCAGCATTTT. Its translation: CASSQDKGRQPQHF.

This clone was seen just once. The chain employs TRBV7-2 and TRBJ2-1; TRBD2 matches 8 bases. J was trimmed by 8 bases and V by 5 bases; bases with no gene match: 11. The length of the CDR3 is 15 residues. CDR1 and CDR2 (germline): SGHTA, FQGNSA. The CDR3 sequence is CASSHTAGGGYEQFF. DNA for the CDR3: TGTGCCAGCAGCCACACGGCGGGGGGCGGCTATGAGCAGTTCTTC.

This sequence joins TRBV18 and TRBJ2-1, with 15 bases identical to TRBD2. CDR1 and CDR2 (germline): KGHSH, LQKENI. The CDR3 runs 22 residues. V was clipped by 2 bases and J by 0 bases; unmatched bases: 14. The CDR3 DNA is TGTGCCAGCTCACCAAGTCTCGGAGGGACTAGCGGGGGGATAAGCTCCTACAATGAGCAGTTCTTC. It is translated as CASSPSLGGTSGGISSYNEQFF.

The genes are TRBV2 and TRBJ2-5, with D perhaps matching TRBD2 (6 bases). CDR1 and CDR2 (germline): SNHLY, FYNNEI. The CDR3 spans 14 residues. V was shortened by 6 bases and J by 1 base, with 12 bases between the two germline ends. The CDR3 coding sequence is TGTGCCAGCAGCCCAGGGACTTTCCAAGAGACCCAGTACTTC. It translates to CASSPGTFQETQYF.

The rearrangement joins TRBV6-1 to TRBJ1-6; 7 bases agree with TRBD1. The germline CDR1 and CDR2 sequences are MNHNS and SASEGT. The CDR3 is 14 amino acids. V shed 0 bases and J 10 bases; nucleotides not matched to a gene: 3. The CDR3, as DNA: TGTGCCAGCAGTGAAGCTCCAGGGGGATCACCCCTCCACTTT. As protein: CASSEAPGGSPLHF.

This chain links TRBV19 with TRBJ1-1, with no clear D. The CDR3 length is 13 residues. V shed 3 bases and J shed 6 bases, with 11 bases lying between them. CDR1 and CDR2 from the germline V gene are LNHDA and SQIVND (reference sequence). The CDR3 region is CASSILSRPEAFF. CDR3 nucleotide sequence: TGTGCCAGTAGTATTTTATCCAGGCCTGAAGCTTTCTTT.

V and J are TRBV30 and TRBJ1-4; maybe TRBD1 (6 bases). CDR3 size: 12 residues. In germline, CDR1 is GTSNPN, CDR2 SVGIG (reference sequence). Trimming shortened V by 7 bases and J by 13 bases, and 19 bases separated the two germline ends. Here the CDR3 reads CASDRRRGLLFF. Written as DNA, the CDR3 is TGTGCCTCCGACAGGAGGCGAGGTTTACTGTTTTTT.

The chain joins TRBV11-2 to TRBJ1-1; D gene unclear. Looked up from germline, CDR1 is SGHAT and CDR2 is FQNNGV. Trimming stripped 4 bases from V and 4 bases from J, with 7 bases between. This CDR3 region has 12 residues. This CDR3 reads CASSWVGTEAFF. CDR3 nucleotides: TGTGCCAGCAGCTGGGTAGGCACTGAAGCTTTCTTT.

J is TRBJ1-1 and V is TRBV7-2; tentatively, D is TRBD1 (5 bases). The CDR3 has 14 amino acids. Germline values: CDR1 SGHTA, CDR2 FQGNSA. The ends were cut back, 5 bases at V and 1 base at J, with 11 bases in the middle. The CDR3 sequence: CASSRRQGNTEAFF. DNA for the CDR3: TGTGCCAGCAGCCGTCGGCAGGGGAACACTGAAGCTTTCTTT. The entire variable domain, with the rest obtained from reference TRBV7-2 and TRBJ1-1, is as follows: GAGVSQSPSNKVTEKGKDVELRCDPISGHTALYWYRQSLGQGLEFLIYFQGNSAPDKSGLPSDRFSAERTGGSVSTLTIQRTQQEDSAVYLCASSRRQGNTEAFFGQGTRLTVV.

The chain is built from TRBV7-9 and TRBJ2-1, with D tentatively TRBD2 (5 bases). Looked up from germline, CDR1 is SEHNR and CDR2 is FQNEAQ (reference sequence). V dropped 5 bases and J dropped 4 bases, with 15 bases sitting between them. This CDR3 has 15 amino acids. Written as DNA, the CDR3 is TGTGCCAGCAGCGCAAGCGGAGGCGGGTACAATGAGCAGTTCTTC. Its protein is CASSASGGGYNEQFF.

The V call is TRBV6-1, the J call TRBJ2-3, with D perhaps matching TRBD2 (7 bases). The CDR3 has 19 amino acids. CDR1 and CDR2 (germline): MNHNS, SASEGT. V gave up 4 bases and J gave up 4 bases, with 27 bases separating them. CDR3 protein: CASSVRLRAGTTSADTQYF. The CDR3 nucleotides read TGTGCCAGCAGTGTACGGTTACGGGCCGGGACAACTAGCGCAGATACGCAGTATTTT.

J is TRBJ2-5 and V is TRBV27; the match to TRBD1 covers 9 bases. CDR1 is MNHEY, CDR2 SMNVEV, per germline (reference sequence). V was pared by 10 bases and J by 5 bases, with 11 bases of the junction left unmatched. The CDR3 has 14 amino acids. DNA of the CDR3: TGTGCCACGGGACAGGGTGTGCTTTCGGAGACCCAGTACTTC. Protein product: CATGQGVLSETQYF.

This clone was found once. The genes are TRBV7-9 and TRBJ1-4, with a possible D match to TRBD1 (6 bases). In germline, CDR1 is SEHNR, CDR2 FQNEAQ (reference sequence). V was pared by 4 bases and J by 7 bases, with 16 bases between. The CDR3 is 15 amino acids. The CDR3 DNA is TGTGCCAGCAGCTCAGGACGGGTAGGGGGTGAAAAACTGTTTTTT. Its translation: CASSSGRVGGEKLFF.

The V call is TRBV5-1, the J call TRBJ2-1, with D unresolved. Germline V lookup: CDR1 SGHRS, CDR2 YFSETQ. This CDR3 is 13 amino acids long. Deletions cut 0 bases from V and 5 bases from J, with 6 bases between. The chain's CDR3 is CASSLGFNNEQFF. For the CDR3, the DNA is TGCGCCAGCAGCTTGGGTTTCAACAATGAGCAGTTCTTC.

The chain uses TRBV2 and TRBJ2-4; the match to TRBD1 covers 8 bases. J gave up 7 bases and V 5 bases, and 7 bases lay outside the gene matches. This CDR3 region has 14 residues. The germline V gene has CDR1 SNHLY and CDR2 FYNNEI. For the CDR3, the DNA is TGTGCCAGCAGTAGAACCCAGGGGGCTAACATTCAGTACTTC. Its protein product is CASSRTQGANIQYF.

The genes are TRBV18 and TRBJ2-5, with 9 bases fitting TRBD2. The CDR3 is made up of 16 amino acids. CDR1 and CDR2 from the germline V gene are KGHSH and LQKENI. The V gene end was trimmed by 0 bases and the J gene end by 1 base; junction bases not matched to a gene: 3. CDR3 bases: TGTGCCAGCTCACCACCGAGCGGGGGGCTCCAAGAGACCCAGTACTTC. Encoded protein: CASSPPSGGLQETQYF.

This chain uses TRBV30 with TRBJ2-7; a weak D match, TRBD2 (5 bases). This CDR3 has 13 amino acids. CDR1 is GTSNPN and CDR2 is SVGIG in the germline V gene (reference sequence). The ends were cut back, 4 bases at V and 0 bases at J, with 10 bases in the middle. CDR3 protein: CAWTTGNSYEQYF. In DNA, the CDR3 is TGTGCCTGGACCACGGGGAACTCCTACGAGCAGTACTTC.

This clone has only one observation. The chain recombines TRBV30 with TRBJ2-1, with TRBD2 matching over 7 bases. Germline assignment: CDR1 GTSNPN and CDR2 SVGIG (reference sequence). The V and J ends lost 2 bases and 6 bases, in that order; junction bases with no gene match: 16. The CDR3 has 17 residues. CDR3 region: CAWSPIGGGPGRNEQFF. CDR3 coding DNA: TGTGCCTGGAGTCCAATCGGGGGAGGGCCCGGCCGCAATGAGCAGTTCTTC.

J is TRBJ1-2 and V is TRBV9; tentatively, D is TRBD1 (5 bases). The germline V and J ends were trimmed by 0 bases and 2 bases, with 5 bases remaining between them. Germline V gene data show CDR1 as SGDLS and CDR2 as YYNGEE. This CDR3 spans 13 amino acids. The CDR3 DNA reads TGTGCCAGCAGCGTAGCAGGGAACTATGGCTACACCTTC. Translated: CASSVAGNYGYTF.